This entry lists 18 T cell receptor beta chains sequenced from one sample in a study of shared clonotypes between healthy human individuals. Repertoires were generated with immunoSEQ multiplex PCR, while TCRdb's copy carries only in-frame clones and drops some. The sample shows 330,000 or so clones, approximately 79% of them seen only once. The sample was memory CD4+ T cells sorted from blood. Subset denoted: CD45RA-negative fraction. The receptors come from a young man in good health.

The rearrangement uses TRBV19 and TRBJ2-3; tentative D call: TRBD1 (6 bases). Germline V CDR1 and CDR2: LNHDA, SQIVND (reference sequence). The CDR3 runs to 12 residues. The V and J ends lost 7 bases and 9 bases respectively, with 14 bases between them. CDR3 sequence (DNA): TGTGCCAGTACTGCCACAGGGACCACGCAGTATTTT. Translation: CASTATGTTQYF.

In its sample, this clone was seen a few times. The chain employs TRBV18 and TRBJ2-1, with D perhaps matching TRBD2 (5 bases). Germline V lookup: CDR1 KGHSH, CDR2 LQKENI. Trimming took off 0 bases at V and 6 bases at J, with 12 bases between the two ends. The CDR3 is made up of 15 amino acids. The CDR3 sequence is CASSPPSLGGNEQFF. In DNA form, the CDR3 reads TGTGCCAGCTCACCACCGTCACTAGGTGGCAATGAGCAGTTCTTC.

The chain couples TRBV2 to TRBJ2-7; 10 nucleotides match TRBD2. CDR1 is SNHLY and CDR2 is FYNNEI in the germline V gene. With 8 bases clipped from V and 4 bases from J, the junction kept 8 bases outside the gene matches. The CDR3 runs 14 residues. Written as DNA, the CDR3 is TGTGCCAGCTTCCCTGGACTAGCGGTATACGAGCAGTACTTC. Its protein product is CASFPGLAVYEQYF. The complete variable domain, with remaining parts taken from reference TRBV2 and TRBJ2-7, reads EPEVTQTPSHQVTQMGQEVILRCVPISNHLYFYWYRQILGQKVEFLVSFYNNEISEKSEIFDDQFSVERPDGSNFTLKIRSTKLEDSAMYFCASFPGLAVYEQYFGPGTRLTVT.

The J gene is TRBJ2-7, the V gene TRBV20-1; 7 bases fit TRBD1. From germline, CDR1 is DFQATT and CDR2 SNEGSKA (reference sequence). CDR3 length: 11 residues. CDR3 in DNA: TGCAGCGTACAGGGGACCTACGAGCAGTACTTC. Translating it yields CSVQGTYEQYF.

The rearrangement links TRBV5-1 to TRBJ2-1; D is uncertain. This CDR3 has 15 amino acids. V shed 2 bases and J shed 0 bases, with 9 bases lying between them. Germline V lookup: CDR1 SGHRS, CDR2 YFSETQ. The CDR3 DNA reads TGCGCCAGCAGCTTTGTACGGAGCTCCTACAATGAGCAGTTCTTC. As protein: CASSFVRSSYNEQFF.

The genes are TRBV25-1 and TRBJ2-7, with a weak D call TRBD2 (7 bases). The V and J ends lost 2 bases and 6 bases respectively, with 11 bases between them. The CDR3 loop spans 13 amino acids. Germline loops: CDR1 MGHDK, CDR2 SYGVNS. This CDR3 is CASSEGRGGEQYF. CDR3 nucleotide sequence: TGTGCCAGCAGTGAAGGGAGGGGGGGCGAGCAGTACTTC.

The chain carries TRBV2 and TRBJ1-4, with D maybe TRBD1 (5 bases). V was pared by 4 bases and J by 8 bases, with 5 bases between. Germline-derived CDR1 and CDR2 are SNHLY and FYNNEI. This CDR3 has 11 residues. DNA for the CDR3: TGTGCCAGCAGTGGGGGCGAAAAACTGTTTTTT. This sequence encodes CASSGGEKLFF.

There are a few counts of this clone. The chain recombines TRBV5-1 with TRBJ1-5; TRBD1 aligns across 10 bases. Germline assignment: CDR1 SGHRS and CDR2 YFSETQ. The CDR3 is 16 residues long. The J segment lost 3 bases and the V segment lost 0 bases, leaving 3 bases of the junction unmatched. For the CDR3, the DNA is TGCGCCAGCAGCTTGGGGACAGGGGGGATCAATCAGCCCCAGCATTTT. This codes for CASSLGTGGINQPQHF.

The rearrangement uses TRBV4-1 and TRBJ2-3; the match to TRBD2 covers 10 bases. V lost 0 bases, J lost 0 bases, and 12 bases stayed unmatched. CDR1 is MGHRA, CDR2 YSYEKL, per germline. The CDR3 is 20 amino acids. The CDR3 DNA is TGCGCCAGCAGCCAAGATAGTAGGGTAGCGGGAGGCCGTAGCACAGATACGCAGTATTTT. Amino acids: CASSQDSRVAGGRSTDTQYF.

This clone was observed a handful of times. CDR3 DNA: TGTGCCAGCAGCCCGCGGACAGCGGGGACGGGGGATACGCAGTATTTT. Translated, it gives CASSPRTAGTGDTQYF. The genes are TRBV7-3 and TRBJ2-3; weak D call: TRBD2 (7 bases). Trimming stripped 5 bases from V and 6 bases from J, with 21 bases between. The CDR3 has 16 residues. From germline, CDR1 is SGHTA and CDR2 FQGTGA.

As to this clone: Other DNA sequences from this sample encode an identical CDR3 as well. The chain is built from TRBV6-6 and TRBJ1-2; a weak D match, TRBD1 (5 bases). Looked up from germline, CDR1 is MNHNY and CDR2 is SVGAGI (reference sequence). The length of the CDR3 is 14 residues. Trimming removed 0 bases from V and 3 bases from J, with 8 bases in between. CDR3 protein: CASSYSLGDYGYTF. As DNA, the CDR3 is TGTGCCAGCAGTTACTCGCTGGGGGACTATGGCTACACCTTC.

J is TRBJ1-2 and V is TRBV15; 8 bases line up with TRBD1. Germline assignment: CDR1 LNHNV and CDR2 YYDKDF (reference sequence). Trimming at V came to 2 bases and at J to 6 bases, leaving 2 bases not matched to a gene. The length of the CDR3 is 13 residues. CDR3 amino acids: CATSRHRGDGYTF. The CDR3 coding sequence is TGTGCCACCAGCAGACACAGGGGGGATGGCTACACCTTC.

This chain connects TRBV28 to TRBJ2-7, with 7 bases aligning to TRBD2. Germline assignment: CDR1 MDHEN and CDR2 SYDVKM. V shed 2 bases and J 2 bases; nucleotides not matched to a gene: 6. CDR3 length equals 15 residues. The CDR3, as DNA: TGTGCCAGCAGTTTAGCGAGGGAGGGCACCTACGAGCAGTACTTC. It is translated as CASSLAREGTYEQYF.

V usage is TRBV19 and J usage is TRBJ2-1; D may be TRBD2 (5 bases). The V end lost 2 bases, the J end lost 10 bases, and 9 bases lay between the germline ends. The CDR3 spans 12 residues. Germline-derived CDR1 and CDR2 are LNHDA and SQIVND (reference sequence). The CDR3 protein is CASSILSGEQFF. The CDR3 nucleotides read TGTGCCAGTAGTATATTAAGCGGCGAGCAGTTCTTC.

This chain joins TRBV7-9 and TRBJ2-6, with a weak D call TRBD1 (6 bases). V shed 0 bases and J shed 4 bases, with 10 bases lying between them. The V gene's germline CDR1 is SEHNR and CDR2 FQNEAQ (reference sequence). This CDR3 spans 16 amino acids. CDR3 nucleotide sequence: TGTGCCAGCAGCTTAGCTTCAGGGGCAGGGGCCAACGTCCTGACTTTC. Translation: CASSLASGAGANVLTF.

This chain uses TRBV9 with TRBJ1-3, with D maybe TRBD1 (6 bases). CDR1 is SGDLS, CDR2 YYNGEE, per germline. The CDR3 has 15 amino acids. Trimming stripped 4 bases from V and 1 base from J, with 12 bases between. CDR3 region: CASSSGTLSGNTIYF. The CDR3 bases are TGTGCCAGCAGCTCTGGGACATTATCTGGAAACACCATATATTTT.

The chain is built from TRBV18 and TRBJ1-2; 7 bases agree with TRBD1. Per the germline V gene, CDR1 is KGHSH and CDR2 is LQKENI. The V and J ends lost 3 bases and 6 bases, in that order; junction bases with no gene match: 4. The CDR3 is made up of 13 amino acids. The CDR3 reads CASSPGQLNGYTF. In DNA, the CDR3 is TGTGCCAGCTCACCGGGACAGCTTAATGGCTACACCTTC.

The rearrangement uses TRBV7-3 and TRBJ2-2, with D uncertain. The CDR3 covers 15 residues. The germline gives CDR1 SGHTA, CDR2 FQGTGA. V was cut by 1 base and J by 5 bases, with 11 bases left in between. This CDR3 is CASSLNMDSTGELFF. The CDR3 DNA is TGTGCCAGCAGCTTAAACATGGATTCAACCGGGGAGCTGTTTTTT.